Listed below are T cell receptor beta chains from one sample, sequenced in a study of blood T cell repertoires in COVID-19. Here immunoSEQ multiplex PCR was the method, and the copy in TCRdb shows in-frame clones only, minus some. The sample lists 130,000 or so clones, 84% occurring once. Sequencing was done on a sample of peripheral blood. These receptors originate from a woman older than 75 with acute or convalescent COVID-19. The CDR3 runs from the conserved cysteine through the conserved F or W. A D gene is named only where the DNA matches it firmly. Size is stated for part of the rows, as once, few or many counts, or as a class when the clone is expanded.

-	TRBV7-2	TRBJ1-6	-	CASSLSYRLNSPLHF	TGTGCCAGCAGCTTATCGTACAGGCTGAATTCACCCCTCCACTTT
-	TRBV6-1	TRBJ1-4	-	CASSEVPTAPNEKLFF	TGTGCCAGCAGTGAGGTACCGACAGCTCCTAATGAAAAACTGTTTTTT
-	TRBV4-3	TRBJ1-6	-	CASSQEIGGDYNSPLHF	TGCGCCAGCAGCCAAGAGATAGGGGGTGACTATAATTCACCCCTCCACTTT
-	TRBV5-1	TRBJ2-7	once	CASSLGTVLSYEQYF	TGCGCCAGCAGCTTGGGGACAGTCCTCTCCTACGAGCAGTACTTC
TRBD2	TRBV5-1	TRBJ2-1	-	CASSLMAGGPYNEQFF	TGCGCCAGCAGCTTGATGGCGGGAGGGCCCTACAATGAGCAGTTCTTC
TRBD1	TRBV18	TRBJ1-1	-	CASSPRDRGAEAFF	TGTGCCAGCTCACCTAGGGACAGGGGGGCTGAAGCTTTCTTT
-	TRBV15	TRBJ1-2	once	CATSLYRDYGYTF	TGTGCCACCAGTCTGTACAGGGACTATGGCTACACCTTC
-	TRBV9	TRBJ1-5	-	CASSVDSGIQPQHF	TGTGCCAGCAGCGTAGATTCGGGGATTCAGCCCCAGCATTTT
TRBD2	TRBV5-1	TRBJ2-2	once	CASSLAGGPNGELFF	TGCGCCAGCAGCTTAGCGGGAGGGCCTAACGGGGAGCTGTTTTTT
TRBD2	TRBV12-5	TRBJ2-3	-	CASGKEREGPGDTQYF	TGTGCTAGTGGTAAGGAGCGGGAGGGCCCGGGAGATACGCAGTATTTT
TRBD1	TRBV4-3	TRBJ2-3	-	CASSQRSGTGATDTQYF	TGCGCCAGCAGCCAAAGATCGGGGACAGGGGCAACAGATACGCAGTATTTT
TRBD1	TRBV2	TRBJ1-5	-	CASRDDRGGQPQHF	TGTGCCAGCAGGGATGACAGGGGTGGTCAGCCCCAGCATTTT
-	TRBV27	TRBJ1-1	-	CASSFSGGTEAFF	TGTGCCAGCAGTTTCTCGGGGGGCACTGAAGCTTTCTTT
TRBD1	TRBV7-9	TRBJ1-1	-	CASSLGDRGLNTEAFF	TGTGCCAGCAGCTTAGGGGACAGGGGGCTCAACACTGAAGCTTTCTTT
TRBD1	TRBV30	TRBJ2-7	-	CAWRWTGVGEQYF	TGTGCCTGGAGGTGGACAGGGGTGGGCGAGCAGTACTTC
TRBD1	TRBV20-1	TRBJ1-6	few	CSASGQGVISPLHF	TGCAGTGCTAGTGGTCAGGGGGTAATTTCACCCCTCCACTTT
-	TRBV19	TRBJ2-7	-	CASSIERGEQYF	TGTGCCAGTAGTATTGAGAGGGGGGAGCAGTACTTC
-	TRBV7-6	TRBJ2-2	-	CASSAQANTGELFF	TGTGCCAGCAGCGCGCAGGCGAACACCGGGGAGCTGTTTTTT
TRBD2	TRBV5-1	TRBJ2-5	-	CASSLAPAGGHETQYF	TGCGCCAGCAGCTTGGCACCAGCGGGGGGGCATGAGACCCAGTACTTC
TRBD1	TRBV5-1	TRBJ2-7	-	CASSLGTGSSYEQYF	TGCGCCAGCAGCTTGGGGACAGGGTCCTCCTACGAGCAGTACTTC
-	TRBV27	TRBJ1-1	-	CASKEGSTRNTEAFF	TGTGCCAGCAAAGAGGGCTCGACTCGGAACACTGAAGCTTTCTTT
TRBD2	TRBV4-3	TRBJ2-3	-	CASSQALAGVADTQYF	TGCGCCAGCAGCCAGGCCTTGGCGGGAGTTGCAGATACGCAGTATTTT
TRBD1	TRBV7-2	TRBJ1-2	-	CASTLGTGSIGYTF	TGTGCCAGCACCCTCGGGACAGGGTCCATTGGCTACACCTTC
TRBD1	TRBV25-1	TRBJ2-5	-	CASATGVGDQETQYF	TGTGCCAGCGCGACAGGGGTAGGGGACCAAGAGACCCAGTACTTC
-	TRBV5-5	TRBJ1-1	-	CASTSAYPGHPAFF	TGTGCCAGCACTTCAGCTTACCCAGGGCACCCAGCTTTCTTT
-	TRBV2	TRBJ2-1	-	CATDRSSYNEQFF	TGTGCCACCGACAGGAGCTCCTACAATGAGCAGTTCTTC
-	TRBV5-5	TRBJ1-1	-	CASRRRTVNTEAFF	TGTGCCAGCAGGAGAAGGACAGTCAACACTGAAGCTTTCTTT
TRBD1	TRBV6-2/TRBV6-3	TRBJ1-5	-	CASSPTDRTGDQPQHF	TGTGCCAGCAGTCCCACGGACAGGACGGGAGATCAGCCCCAGCATTTT
-	TRBV6-2/TRBV6-3	TRBJ2-1	-	CASSYSGGRLLHEQFF	TGTGCCAGCAGTTATTCTGGAGGGAGACTGCTCCATGAGCAGTTCTTC
TRBD1	TRBV30	TRBJ1-6	-	CAWSPDRGYSPLHF	TGTGCCTGGAGTCCCGACAGGGGCTATTCACCCCTCCACTTT
-	TRBV14	TRBJ2-7	-	CASSQVSRGYEQYF	TGTGCCAGCAGCCAAGTGTCTAGAGGCTACGAGCAGTACTTC
TRBD1	TRBV5-6	TRBJ1-2	-	CASRVRMGQGAGGYTF	TGTGCCAGCAGGGTACGAATGGGACAGGGGGCCGGTGGCTACACCTTC
TRBD2	TRBV2	TRBJ2-2	-	CASRGRATGELFF	TGTGCCAGCAGGGGGAGGGCCACCGGGGAGCTGTTTTTT
-	TRBV7-9	TRBJ2-5	-	CASSTAGFYETQYF	TGTGCCAGCAGCACGGCAGGGTTCTATGAGACCCAGTACTTC
-	TRBV2	TRBJ2-7	-	CASTRRGGVRGHYEQYF	TGTGCCAGCACCCGAAGAGGGGGAGTCCGAGGGCACTACGAGCAGTACTTC
TRBD2	TRBV25-1	TRBJ2-7	once	CASMGLAGAGEQYF	TGTGCCAGCATGGGACTAGCGGGAGCGGGCGAGCAGTACTTC
TRBD1	TRBV6-2/TRBV6-3	TRBJ2-2	-	CASSAAGGASGELFF	TGTGCCAGCAGCGCGGCAGGGGGCGCCTCCGGGGAGCTGTTTTTT
TRBD2	TRBV11-3	TRBJ2-2	few	CASSFLGLAGGELFF	TGTGCCAGCAGCTTCCTCGGACTAGCCGGCGGGGAGCTGTTTTTT
-	TRBV19	TRBJ2-7	-	CASSPAQNYEQYF	TGTGCCAGTAGTCCCGCCCAGAACTACGAGCAGTACTTC
TRBD1	TRBV2	TRBJ1-1	-	CASSIQGPGTEAFF	TGTGCCAGCAGTATACAGGGGCCGGGCACTGAAGCTTTCTTT
-	TRBV5-1	TRBJ2-1	-	CASSLEQTSYNEQFF	TGCGCCAGCAGCTTGGAACAGACCTCCTACAATGAGCAGTTCTTC
-	TRBV24-1	TRBJ2-1	-	CATSRDNEQFF	TGTGCCACCAGCCGGGACAATGAGCAGTTCTTC
-	TRBV9	TRBJ1-2	-	CASSVGPEAVGYTF	TGTGCCAGCAGCGTAGGTCCAGAGGCCGTTGGCTACACCTTC
TRBD1	TRBV28	TRBJ1-1	-	CASSSGQGTTEAFF	TGTGCCAGCAGTTCGGGACAGGGGACGACTGAAGCTTTCTTT
TRBD1	TRBV18	TRBJ1-1	-	CASSLNRGRSNEAFF	TGTGCCAGCTCGCTTAACAGGGGGCGAAGCAATGAAGCTTTCTTT
-	TRBV2	TRBJ1-6	-	CASSTGLNNSPLHF	TGTGCCAGCAGCACGGGACTGAATAATTCACCCCTCCACTTT
-	TRBV7-2	TRBJ2-7	-	CASSTSTGEQYF	TGTGCCAGCAGCACCTCGACAGGCGAGCAGTACTTC
TRBD1	TRBV15	TRBJ1-2	once	CATSIGQGIGYTF	TGTGCCACCAGCATAGGACAGGGGATCGGCTACACCTTC
-	TRBV19	TRBJ1-5	-	CASSTGIQRPQHF	TGTGCCAGTAGTACGGGGATACAGAGGCCCCAGCATTTT
-	TRBV2	TRBJ1-1	-	CASSLDFGVNTEAFF	TGTGCCAGCAGCCTTGATTTCGGGGTGAACACTGAAGCTTTCTTT
-	TRBV3-1/TRBV3-2	TRBJ1-3	-	CASSLNPGSSGNTIYF	TGTGCCAGCAGCCTAAATCCCGGGAGTTCTGGAAACACCATATATTTT
-	TRBV11-3	TRBJ2-1	-	CASSLVSGSGSEQFF	TGTGCCAGCAGCTTAGTTTCCGGGAGTGGCTCTGAGCAGTTCTTC
-	TRBV10-2	TRBJ2-7	-	CASSESARLEQYF	TGCGCCAGCAGTGAGTCGGCCAGACTCGAGCAGTACTTC
-	TRBV6-5	TRBJ2-7	-	CASRGSYEQYF	TGTGCCAGTAGAGGTTCCTACGAGCAGTACTTC